These 19 T cell receptor beta chains came from one sample sequenced in a study of cytomegalovirus exposure and HLA in healthy donors. This PCR relied on a set of 60 Vbeta primers and 13 Jbeta primers. Sequencing was performed with immunoSEQ multiplex PCR; in TCRdb, only in-frame clones are kept and a portion is missing. The sample holds about 93,000 clones; about 80% are singletons and the top ten take 0.55% to 0.65%. The sample was PBMCs. The receptor source for this set is a man aged 25 to 40 in good health and CMV-seronegative.

This clone has ten or more counts. The gene calls are TRBV9 and TRBJ2-3, with 11 bases matching TRBD2. V shed 3 bases and J 2 bases; nucleotides not matched to a gene: 5. CDR1 is SGDLS, CDR2 YYNGEE, per germline. The CDR3 extends over 16 amino acids. The CDR3 sequence: CASSAVAGGLTDTQYF. CDR3 bases: TGTGCCAGCAGCGCCGTAGCGGGAGGGCTCACAGATACGCAGTATTTT.

This rearrangement joins TRBV19 to TRBJ1-5, with D unresolved. The V gene's germline CDR1 is LNHDA and CDR2 SQIVND (reference sequence). The CDR3 consists of 13 residues. V lost 10 bases to trimming and J lost 2 bases, with 12 bases between them. The CDR3 sequence: CATRRVGNQPQHF. DNA for the CDR3: TGTGCCACGAGACGGGTTGGCAATCAGCCCCAGCATTTT.

The chain carries TRBV13 and TRBJ2-7; TRBD1 agrees at 8 bases. The germline V gene has CDR1 PRHDT and CDR2 FYEKMQ (reference sequence). The CDR3 is 13 amino acids. V lost 4 bases to trimming and J lost 4 bases; unmatched junction nucleotides: 3. The CDR3 sequence: CASSYRTGYEQYV. Here the CDR3 DNA reads TGTGCCAGCAGCTACCGGACAGGGTACGAGCAGTACGTC.

The V and J genes are TRBV2 and TRBJ2-5; the match to TRBD2 covers 8 bases. The V gene's germline CDR1 is SNHLY and CDR2 FYNNEI. Unmatched junction bases numbered 9, after V lost 7 bases and J lost 2 bases. CDR3 size: 15 residues. CDR3 in amino acids: CASKGGGNSQETQYF. CDR3 bases: TGTGCCAGCAAAGGCGGGGGGAACAGTCAAGAGACCCAGTACTTC.

V is TRBV21-1 and J is TRBJ2-7; TRBD1 is taken as the D call from the table, unchecked against the DNA. TRBV21-1 is termed a pseudogene. CDR3 length equals 16 residues. CDR3 DNA: TGTGCCAGCAGCCCAGGAACGACAGGGGTGTACTACGAGCAGTACGTC. Translation: CASSPGTTGVYYEQYV.

V gene TRBV18 combines with J gene TRBJ2-7, with TRBD1 matching over 11 bases. Unmatched junction bases numbered 0, after V lost 3 bases and J lost 2 bases. The CDR3 loop spans 14 amino acids. CDR1 is KGHSH and CDR2 is LQKENI in the germline V gene. The CDR3 protein is CASSPGQGAYEQYF. The CDR3 DNA reads TGTGCCAGCTCACCGGGACAGGGGGCCTACGAGCAGTACTTC.

V usage is TRBV5-8 and J usage is TRBJ2-1; 10 nucleotides match TRBD2. This CDR3 contains 16 residues. Per germline, CDR1 SGHTS and CDR2 YDEGEE. Germline trimming cut 2 bases from V and 5 bases from J; bases unmatched to any gene: 7. DNA for the CDR3: TGTGCCAGCAGCTTACCTAGCGGGAGCTCTCACAATGAGCAGTTCTTC. It yields the protein CASSLPSGSSHNEQFF.

This chain joins TRBV5-5 and TRBJ2-7, with 7 bases aligning to TRBD1. Unmatched junction bases numbered 12, after V lost 4 bases and J lost 2 bases. Germline-derived CDR1 and CDR2 are SGHKS and YYEKEE (reference sequence). The CDR3 is made up of 16 amino acids. Here the CDR3 reads CASSASLGQWTYEQYF. DNA for the CDR3: TGTGCCAGCAGCGCCTCGTTGGGACAGTGGACCTACGAGCAGTACTTC.

This clone appeared a single time. The chain is built from TRBV5-1 and TRBJ1-6; 8 bases agree with TRBD1. J lost 9 bases, V lost 4 bases, and 9 bases had no gene match. This CDR3 has 15 residues. Germline CDR1 is SGHRS and CDR2 is YFSETQ. The CDR3 sequence: CASSPRDRLRSPLHF. The CDR3 DNA follows: TGCGCCAGCAGCCCACGGGACAGGCTTCGTTCACCCCTCCACTTT. The complete variable domain, with remaining parts taken from reference TRBV5-1 and TRBJ1-6, reads KAGVTQTPRYLIKTRGQQVTLSCSPISGHRSVSWYQQTPGQGLQFLFEYFSETQRNKGNFPGRFSGRQFSNSRSEMNVSTLELGDSALYLCASSPRDRLRSPLHFGNGTRLTVT.

This clone was picked up one time. The CDR3 is CASSPTPQGERYTF. Here the CDR3 DNA reads TGTGCCAGCAGCCCAACGCCTCAGGGCGAGCGCTACACCTTC. The rearrangement uses TRBV7-3 and TRBJ1-2; maybe TRBD1 (5 bases). The CDR3 has 14 amino acids. CDR1 is SGHTA, CDR2 FQGTGA, per germline. Trimming took 5 bases from V and 9 from J, leaving 19 bases between them. Drawing the rest from reference TRBV7-3 and TRBJ1-2, the complete variable domain is GAGVSQTPSNKVTEKGKYVELRCDPISGHTALYWYRQSLGQGPEFLIYFQGTGAADDSGLPNDRFFAVRPEGSVSTLKIQRTERGDSAVYLCASSPTPQGERYTFGSGTRLTVV.

The chain joins TRBV7-3 to TRBJ2-1; 7 bases map to TRBD2. V shed 5 bases, J shed 5 bases, and the junction held 12 bases outside the gene matches. Germline V CDR1 and CDR2: SGHTA, FQGTGA. The CDR3 is made up of 16 amino acids. CDR3 region: CASSPRGSGSHNEQFF. Here the CDR3 DNA reads TGTGCCAGCAGCCCCCGAGGTAGCGGGTCTCACAATGAGCAGTTCTTC.

CDR3 nucleotides: TGTGCCAGCGCCACAGGACCGGGCGGGCCCCAGCATTTT. Protein: CASATGPGGPQHF. V usage is TRBV27 and J usage is TRBJ1-5; possible D gene TRBD1, 5 bases. Trimming removed 8 bases from V and 9 bases from J, with 17 bases in between. Looked up from germline, CDR1 is MNHEY and CDR2 is SMNVEV (reference sequence). This CDR3 contains 13 residues.

V usage is TRBV4-1 and J usage is TRBJ2-1; D perhaps matches TRBD2 (5 bases). V dropped 0 bases and J dropped 9 bases, with 12 bases sitting between them. The germline V gene has CDR1 MGHRA and CDR2 YSYEKL. This CDR3 contains 14 residues. DNA for the CDR3: TGCGCCAGCAGCCAAGAGCCAGTTGCGGGTGAGCAGTTCTTC. Translating gives CASSQEPVAGEQFF.

The rearrangement uses TRBV29-1 and TRBJ2-3, with 9 bases matching TRBD2. After removal of 4 bases from V and 0 bases from J, the junction contained 5 bases not matched to a gene. The CDR3 has 15 amino acids. Germline assignment: CDR1 SQVTM and CDR2 ANQGSEA. DNA of the CDR3: TGCAGCGTTGGGCTAGCGGGACCTAGCACAGATACGCAGTATTTT. This sequence encodes CSVGLAGPSTDTQYF.

This clone was recorded at least ten times. The V gene is TRBV5-1, the J gene TRBJ1-1; D gene uncertain. CDR1 and CDR2 from the germline V gene are SGHRS and YFSETQ. The CDR3 has 14 residues. V lost 0 bases to trimming and J lost 1 base, with 7 bases between them. CDR3 residues: CASSLEQRNTEAFF. The CDR3 bases are TGCGCCAGCAGCTTGGAACAGAGGAACACTGAAGCTTTCTTT.

This clone was found once. The V and J genes are TRBV10-1 and TRBJ2-3; TRBD1 is a possible D gene (6 bases). Trimming shortened V by 2 bases and J by 7 bases, and 19 bases separated the two germline ends. This CDR3 contains 16 residues. Germline CDR1 reads WNHNN; CDR2 reads SYGVQD (reference sequence). This CDR3 is CASSEGAGAPTNTQYF. For the CDR3, the DNA is TGCGCCAGCAGTGAGGGGGCAGGGGCCCCGACAAATACGCAGTATTTT.

J is TRBJ2-7 and V is TRBV15, with D maybe TRBD2 (5 bases). In germline, CDR1 is LNHNV, CDR2 YYDKDF (reference sequence). The CDR3 totals 13 residues. V was clipped by 4 bases and J by 3 bases, with 10 bases between them. DNA of the CDR3: TGTGCCACCAGCAAAAGCGGCTTCTACGAGCAGTACGTC. This encodes CATSKSGFYEQYV.

J is TRBJ1-6 and V is TRBV7-2, with TRBD1 matching 7 bases. The CDR3 runs 14 residues. Germline V gives CDR1 SGHTA, CDR2 FQGNSA. V shed 0 bases and J 14 bases; nucleotides not matched to a gene: 7. CDR3 nucleotides: TGTGCCAGCAGCTTAGCTCTGGCAGGGGGGACCCTCCACTTT. Translated: CASSLALAGGTLHF.

V gene TRBV25-1 combines with J gene TRBJ1-2, with a weak D call TRBD1 (6 bases). Germline-derived CDR1 and CDR2 are MGHDK and SYGVNS. V lost 3 bases, J lost 4 bases, and 9 bases lay in between. The CDR3 runs 13 residues. The CDR3 sequence: CASSDGTSYGYTF. DNA of the CDR3: TGTGCCAGCAGTGACGGGACAAGCTATGGCTACACCTTC.